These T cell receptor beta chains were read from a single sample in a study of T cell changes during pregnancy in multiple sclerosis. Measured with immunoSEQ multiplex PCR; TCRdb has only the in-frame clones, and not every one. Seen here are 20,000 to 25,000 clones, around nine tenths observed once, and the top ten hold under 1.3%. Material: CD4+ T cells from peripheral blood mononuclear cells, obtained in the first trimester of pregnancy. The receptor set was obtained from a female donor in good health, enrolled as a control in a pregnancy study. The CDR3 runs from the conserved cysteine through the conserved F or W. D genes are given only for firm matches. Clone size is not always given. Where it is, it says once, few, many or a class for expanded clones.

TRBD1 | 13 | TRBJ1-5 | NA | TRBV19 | CASKDRGNQPQHF | TGTGCCAGTAAGGACAGGGGAAACCAGCCCCAGCATTTT
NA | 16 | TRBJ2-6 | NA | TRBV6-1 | CASSVDTASGANVLTF | TGTGCCAGCAGTGTAGACACCGCCTCTGGGGCCAACGTCCTGACTTTC
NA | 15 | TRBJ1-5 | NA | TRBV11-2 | CASSLGQGSNQPQHF | TGTGCCAGCAGCTTAGGTCAGGGTAGCAATCAGCCCCAGCATTTT
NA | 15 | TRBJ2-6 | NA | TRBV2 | CASSSDYSGANVLTF | TGTGCCAGCAGTTCGGACTACTCTGGGGCCAACGTCCTGACTTTC
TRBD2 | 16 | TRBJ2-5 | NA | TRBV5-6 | CASSYPPGREGETQYF | TGTGCCAGCAGCTACCCGCCCGGGCGGGAGGGGGAGACCCAGTACTTC
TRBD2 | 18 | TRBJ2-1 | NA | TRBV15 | CATSSPPGLAGGPDEQFF | TGTGCCACCAGCAGCCCCCCGGGACTAGCGGGAGGGCCGGATGAGCAGTTCTTC
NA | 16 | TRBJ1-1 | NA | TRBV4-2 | CASSQDRVGMNTEAFF | TGTGCCAGCAGCCAAGACAGGGTAGGCATGAACACTGAAGCTTTCTTT
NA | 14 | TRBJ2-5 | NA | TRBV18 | CASSPPGHQETQYF | TGTGCCAGCTCACCACCGGGGCACCAAGAGACCCAGTACTTC
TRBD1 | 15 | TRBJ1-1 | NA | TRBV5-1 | CASSLQQGAFTEAFF | TGCGCCAGCAGCTTACAACAGGGGGCCTTTACTGAAGCTTTCTTT
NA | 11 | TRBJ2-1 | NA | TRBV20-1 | CSARGRFEQFF | TGCAGTGCTAGGGGGAGGTTTGAGCAGTTCTTC
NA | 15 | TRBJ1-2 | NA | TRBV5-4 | CASSSPAGVIDGYTF | TGTGCCAGCAGCTCCCCGGCGGGAGTAATAGATGGCTACACCTTC
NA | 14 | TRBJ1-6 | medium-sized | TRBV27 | CASSPWGEDSPLHF | TGTGCCAGCAGTCCTTGGGGGGAGGATTCACCCCTCCACTTT
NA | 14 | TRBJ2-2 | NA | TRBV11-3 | CASSLEGHTGELFF | TGTGCCAGCAGCTTAGAGGGGCACACCGGGGAGCTGTTTTTT
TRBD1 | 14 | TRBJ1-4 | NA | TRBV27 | CASSSPGTGAKLFF | TGTGCCAGCAGTTCTCCCGGGACAGGGGCAAAACTGTTTTTT
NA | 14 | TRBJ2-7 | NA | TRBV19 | CASSIWASSYEQYF | TGTGCCAGTAGTATCTGGGCCAGCTCCTACGAGCAGTACTTC
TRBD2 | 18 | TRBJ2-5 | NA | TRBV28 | CASSPSGRASSQLGTQYF | TGTGCCAGCAGCCCTAGCGGGAGGGCCTCTTCCCAGTTAGGGACCCAGTACTTC
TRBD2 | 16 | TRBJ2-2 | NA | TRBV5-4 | CASTPVAGANTGELFF | TGTGCCAGCACCCCCGTAGCGGGCGCGAACACCGGGGAGCTGTTTTTT
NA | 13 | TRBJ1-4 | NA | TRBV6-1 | CASRQGTNEKLFF | TGTGCCAGCAGACAGGGAACTAATGAAAAACTGTTTTTT
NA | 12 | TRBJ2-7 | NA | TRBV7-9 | CASTASSYEQYF | TGTGCCAGCACTGCGAGCTCCTACGAGCAGTACTTC
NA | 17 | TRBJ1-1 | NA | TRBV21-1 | CASSKVPRPKVNTEAFF | TGTGCCAGCAGCAAAGTGCCTAGACCAAAGGTGAACACTGAAGCTTTCTTT
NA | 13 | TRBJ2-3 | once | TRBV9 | CASSVQGPDTQYF | TGTGCCAGCAGCGTACAGGGTCCAGATACGCAGTATTTT
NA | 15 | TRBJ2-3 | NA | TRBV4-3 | CASSQDSASTDTQYF | TGCGCCAGCAGCCAAGATAGCGCTAGCACAGATACGCAGTATTTT
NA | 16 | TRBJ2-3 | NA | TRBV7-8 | CASSLRDSRTRDTQYF | TGTGCCAGCAGCTTGAGAGACTCTCGCACGAGAGATACGCAGTATTTT
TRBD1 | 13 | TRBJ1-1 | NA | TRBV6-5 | CASRLQGATEAFF | TGTGCCAGCAGGTTACAGGGGGCCACTGAAGCTTTCTTT
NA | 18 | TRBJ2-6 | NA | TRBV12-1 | CASSQFFIGQSRANVLTF | TGTGCCAGCAGCCAATTCTTTATAGGACAAAGTCGGGCCAACGTCCTGACTTTC
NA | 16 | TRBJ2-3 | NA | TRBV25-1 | CASRPGHGEFTDTQYF | TGTGCCAGCAGGCCCGGACACGGAGAATTCACAGATACGCAGTATTTT
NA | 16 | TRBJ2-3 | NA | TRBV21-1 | CASSKARQGAVDTQYF | TGTGCCAGCAGCAAAGCGAGACAGGGGGCCGTAGATACGCAGTATTTT
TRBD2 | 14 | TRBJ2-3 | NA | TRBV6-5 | CASRLAGTLDTQYF | TGTGCCAGCCGGCTAGCGGGGACCCTCGATACGCAGTATTTT
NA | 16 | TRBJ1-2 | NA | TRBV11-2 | CASSSLKKQELGGYTF | TGTGCCAGCAGCTCCCTAAAAAAACAGGAACTTGGGGGCTACACCTTC
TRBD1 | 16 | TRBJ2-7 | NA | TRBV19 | CASTIGTVFITYEQYF | TGTGCCAGTACCATCGGGACAGTTTTTATCACCTACGAGCAGTACTTC
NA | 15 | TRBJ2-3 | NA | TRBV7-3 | CASSPRARSTDTQYF | TGTGCCAGCAGCCCCCGCGCGAGAAGCACAGATACGCAGTATTTT
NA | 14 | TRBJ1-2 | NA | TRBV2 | CASSRQPGQSGYTF | TGTGCCAGCAGTCGACAGCCCGGTCAGTCTGGCTACACCTTC
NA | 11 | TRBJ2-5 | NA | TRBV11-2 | CASSLQETQYF | TGTGCCAGCAGCTTACAGGAGACCCAGTACTTC
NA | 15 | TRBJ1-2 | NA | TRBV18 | CASSPPHRTNYGYTF | TGTGCCAGCTCACCACCCCACAGAACTAACTATGGCTACACCTTC
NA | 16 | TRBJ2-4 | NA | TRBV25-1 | CASSESGAGLGNIQYF | TGTGCCAGCAGTGAGTCAGGGGCTGGGTTGGGGAACATTCAGTACTTC
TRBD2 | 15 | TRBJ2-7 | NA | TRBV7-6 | CASSLGTSSSSEQYF | TGTGCCAGCAGCTTAGGGACTAGCAGTTCTTCAGAGCAGTACTTC
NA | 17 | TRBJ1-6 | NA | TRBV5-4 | CASSLAGSGRVDSPLHF | TGTGCCAGCAGCTTGGCCGGGAGTGGGAGGGTGGATTCACCCCTCCACTTT
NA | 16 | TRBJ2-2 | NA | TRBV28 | CASTLLGQGGPGELFF | TGTGCCAGCACCCTACTTGGACAGGGAGGGCCCGGGGAGCTGTTTTTT
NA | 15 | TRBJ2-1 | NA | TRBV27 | CASSVSTSGTLTQFF | TGTGCCAGCAGTGTCTCAACCTCCGGGACACTGACCCAGTTCTTC
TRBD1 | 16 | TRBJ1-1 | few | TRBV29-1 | CSAFGSNRGLNTEAFF | TGCAGCGCATTCGGATCAAACAGGGGGCTGAACACTGAAGCTTTCTTT
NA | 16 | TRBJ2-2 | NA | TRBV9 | CASSVEKYANTGELFF | TGTGCCAGCAGCGTAGAAAAATATGCGAACACCGGGGAGCTGTTTTTT
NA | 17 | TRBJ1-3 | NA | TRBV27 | CASSSNTPNLPGNTIYF | TGTGCCAGCAGTTCAAATACCCCGAACTTGCCCGGAAACACCATATATTTT
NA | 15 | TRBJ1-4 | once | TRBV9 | CASSVAGQHNEKLFF | TGTGCCAGCAGCGTAGCAGGACAGCATAATGAAAAACTGTTTTTT
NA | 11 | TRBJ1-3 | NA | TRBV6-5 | CAGLGGYTIYF | TGTGCCGGTCTAGGGGGATACACCATATATTTT
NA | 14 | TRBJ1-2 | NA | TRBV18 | CASSETGINYGYTF | TGTGCCAGCTCTGAAACAGGGATTAACTATGGCTACACCTTC
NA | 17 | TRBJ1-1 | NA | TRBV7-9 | CASSLEGYGVFNTEAFF | TGTGCCAGCAGCTTGGAGGGCTACGGGGTTTTTAATACTGAAGCTTTCTTT
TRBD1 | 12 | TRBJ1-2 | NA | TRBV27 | CASSPGTDGYTF | TGTGCCAGCAGTCCCGGGACAGATGGCTACACCTTC
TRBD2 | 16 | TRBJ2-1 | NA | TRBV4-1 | CASSQELAGGLNEQFF | TGCGCCAGCAGCCAGGAACTAGCGGGGGGGCTCAATGAGCAGTTCTTC
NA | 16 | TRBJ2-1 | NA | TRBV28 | CASSFEGGSSYNEQFF | TGTGCCAGCAGTTTTGAGGGAGGATCGTCCTACAATGAGCAGTTCTTC
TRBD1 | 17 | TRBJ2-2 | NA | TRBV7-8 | CASSSRFGTGYTGELFF | TGTGCCAGCAGCTCGAGGTTTGGGACAGGCTACACCGGGGAGCTGTTTTTT
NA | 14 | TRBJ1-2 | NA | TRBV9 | CASSARGRDYGYTF | TGTGCCAGCAGTGCCAGGGGAAGGGACTATGGCTACACCTTC
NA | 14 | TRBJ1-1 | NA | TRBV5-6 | CASSSAGVNTEAFF | TGTGCCAGCAGCTCCGCCGGGGTGAACACTGAAGCTTTCTTT
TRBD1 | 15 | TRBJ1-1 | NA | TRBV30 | CAWSEGQGIGTEAFF | TGTGCCTGGAGTGAAGGACAGGGAATAGGCACTGAAGCTTTCTTT